This TCR beta chain was captured by sequencing in a study of human T cells and chemical hapten exposure. General observations from the study: Sensitization with DPC brought no change to TCRs above 1 in 1000 in frequency.

Germline V gene lookup returns CDR1 SGHVT and CDR2 SQSDAQ. CDR3 length equals 15 residues. V shed 3 bases, J shed 5 bases, and the junction held 5 bases outside the gene matches. Time point noted: healthy volunteer bleed at 6 weeks. Whole blood that had not been fractionated was the source of extracted total RNA. In the library, unique molecular identifiers were attached to individual cDNA molecules. TCRdb processed the RACE reads anew with MiXCR; each CDR3 protein has one entry. The table includes fewer than 85,000 distinct CDR3 sequences, approximately 8.6% detected once. There are a few counts of this clonotype. Its antigen is unknown.

Sequencing was done on a sample of whole blood. V usage is TRBV7-4 and J usage is TRBJ2-5; TRBD2 matches at 11 bases. The clonotype was recovered from a male donor in good health. Some clones in this sample may be carry-over from other donors' samples. CDR3 coding DNA: TGTGCCAGCAGCTTTGTAGCGGGAGGGCCGGAGACCCAGTACTTC. This sequence encodes CASSFVAGGPETQYF.